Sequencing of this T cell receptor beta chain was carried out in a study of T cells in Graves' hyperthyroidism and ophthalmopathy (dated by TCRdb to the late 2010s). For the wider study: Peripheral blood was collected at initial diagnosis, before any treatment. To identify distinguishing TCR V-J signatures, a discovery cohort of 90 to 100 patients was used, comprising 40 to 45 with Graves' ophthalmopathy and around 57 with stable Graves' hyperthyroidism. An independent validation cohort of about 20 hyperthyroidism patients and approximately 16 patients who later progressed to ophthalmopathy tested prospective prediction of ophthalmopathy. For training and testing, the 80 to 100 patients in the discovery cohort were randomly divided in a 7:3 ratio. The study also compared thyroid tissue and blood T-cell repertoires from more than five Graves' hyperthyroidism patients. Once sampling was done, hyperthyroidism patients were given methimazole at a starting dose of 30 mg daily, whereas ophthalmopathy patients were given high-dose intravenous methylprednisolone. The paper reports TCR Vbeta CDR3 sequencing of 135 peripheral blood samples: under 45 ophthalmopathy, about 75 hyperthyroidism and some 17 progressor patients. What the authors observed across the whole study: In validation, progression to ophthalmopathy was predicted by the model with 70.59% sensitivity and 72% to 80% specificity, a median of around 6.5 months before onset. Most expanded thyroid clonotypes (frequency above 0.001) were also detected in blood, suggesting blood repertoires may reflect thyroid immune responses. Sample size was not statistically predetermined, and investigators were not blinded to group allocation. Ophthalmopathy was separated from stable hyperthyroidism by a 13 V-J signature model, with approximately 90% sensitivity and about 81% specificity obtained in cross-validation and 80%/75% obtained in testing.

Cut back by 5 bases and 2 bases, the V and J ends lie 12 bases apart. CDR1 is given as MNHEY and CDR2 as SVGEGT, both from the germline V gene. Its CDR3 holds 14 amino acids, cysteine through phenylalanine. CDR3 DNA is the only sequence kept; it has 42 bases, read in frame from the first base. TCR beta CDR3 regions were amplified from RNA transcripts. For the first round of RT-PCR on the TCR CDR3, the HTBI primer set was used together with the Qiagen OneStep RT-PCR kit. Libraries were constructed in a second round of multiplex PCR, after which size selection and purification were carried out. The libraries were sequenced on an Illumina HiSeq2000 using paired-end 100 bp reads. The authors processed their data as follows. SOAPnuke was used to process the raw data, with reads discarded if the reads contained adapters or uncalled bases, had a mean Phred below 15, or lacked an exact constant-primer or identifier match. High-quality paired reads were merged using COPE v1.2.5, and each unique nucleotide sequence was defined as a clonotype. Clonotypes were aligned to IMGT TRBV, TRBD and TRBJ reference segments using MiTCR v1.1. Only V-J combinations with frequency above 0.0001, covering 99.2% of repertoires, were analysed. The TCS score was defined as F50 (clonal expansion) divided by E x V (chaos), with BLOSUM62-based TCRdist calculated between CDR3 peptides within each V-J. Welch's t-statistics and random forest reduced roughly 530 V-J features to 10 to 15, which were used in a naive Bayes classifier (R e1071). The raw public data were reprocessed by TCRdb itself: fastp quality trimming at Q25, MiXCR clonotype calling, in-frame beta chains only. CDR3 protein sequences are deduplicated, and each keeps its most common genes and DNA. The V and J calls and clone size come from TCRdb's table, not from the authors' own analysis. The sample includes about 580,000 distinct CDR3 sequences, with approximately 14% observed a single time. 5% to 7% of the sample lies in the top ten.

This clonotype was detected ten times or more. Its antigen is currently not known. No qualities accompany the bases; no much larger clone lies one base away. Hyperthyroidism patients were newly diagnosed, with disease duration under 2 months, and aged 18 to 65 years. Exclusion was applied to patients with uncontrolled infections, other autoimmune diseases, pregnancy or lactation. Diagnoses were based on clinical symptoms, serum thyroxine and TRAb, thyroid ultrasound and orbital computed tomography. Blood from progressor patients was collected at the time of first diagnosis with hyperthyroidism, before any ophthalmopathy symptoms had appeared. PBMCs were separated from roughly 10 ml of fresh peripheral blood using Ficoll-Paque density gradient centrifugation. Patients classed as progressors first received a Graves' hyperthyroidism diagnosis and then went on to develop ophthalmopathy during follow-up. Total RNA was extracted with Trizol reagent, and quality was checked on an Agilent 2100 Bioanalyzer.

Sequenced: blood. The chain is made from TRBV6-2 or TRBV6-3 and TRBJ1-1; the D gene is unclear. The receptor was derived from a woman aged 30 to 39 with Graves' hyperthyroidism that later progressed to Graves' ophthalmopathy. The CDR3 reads CASSTGGVNTEAFF. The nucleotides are TGTGCCAGCAGTACCGGCGGGGTCAACACTGAAGCTTTCTTT.